The table lists the clone carrying this T cell receptor (beta chain) with a few counts. Its antigen remains unknown. RNA transcripts served as template for amplifying TCR beta CDR3 sequences. First-round RT-PCR employed HTBI primers, with a second-round multiplex PCR after it. TCRdb ran MiXCR on the multiplex PCR reads and lists one entry per CDR3 protein. Of 200,000 to 250,000 distinct CDR3 sequences in the sample, about 22% were seen once. The sample originates from a study of Graves' ophthalmopathy and Graves' hyperthyroidism. Points from the study as a whole: The model predicted ophthalmopathy progression with about 70% sensitivity and 72% to 85% specificity.

Ophthalmopathy in the donors was of moderate-to-severe activity, with CAS ≥3, NOSPECS ≥4 and duration under 3 months. Sequenced sample: peripheral blood. This receptor was identified in a woman in her fifties or sixties with Graves' ophthalmopathy.

Here the CDR3 reads CAITILGQGYEQYF. Here the CDR3 DNA reads TGTGCCATCACTATCCTGGGACAGGGCTACGAGCAGTACTTC. The chain carries TRBV6-1 and TRBJ2-7; 9 bases align to TRBD1. The CDR3 is 14 amino acids. From germline, CDR1 is MNHNS and CDR2 SASEGT. The ends lost 10 bases at V and 3 bases at J; junction bases unmatched: 10.